This T cell receptor (beta chain) was found in a study of T cell repertoires in cytomegalovirus infection. Study-wide background: Public TCR beta signatures marked donors with CMV infection and the matching HLA.

Only a few counts were recorded for this clonotype. Antigen specificity is unknown. Broader study findings: Dominating the ex vivo response were HLA-C-restricted CMV-specific TCR beta clonotypes.

TCRdb called the reads again in MiXCR, with one record for every CDR3 protein. The table includes around 200,000 distinct CDR3 sequences, about 18% detected once. The germline V gene encodes CDR1 MNHEY and CDR2 SVGAGI. CDR3 length equals 14 residues. Deletions cut 7 bases from V and 0 bases from J, with 10 bases between. The receptor was derived from a human donor in good health (CMV status not recorded). Some clones in this sample may be carry-over from other donors' samples. Sequenced: CD8+ T cells from PBMCs. The chain has TRBV6-5 and TRBJ2-1; unclear D gene. The CDR3 sequence: CASTPESSYNEQFF. The CDR3 region has the DNA TGTGCCAGCACACCTGAGAGCTCCTACAATGAGCAGTTCTTC.